One sample yielded the 20 T cell receptor beta chains listed below, sequenced in a study of T cell responses to AZD1222 COVID-19 vaccine. Using immunoSEQ multiplex PCR, the repertoire was profiled, and TCRdb retains in-frame clones only, with some absent. The profile shows around 160,000 clones, approximately 90% of them singletons. The specimen comprised peripheral blood, sampled on day 0 of AZD1222 vaccination. The receptor set was obtained from an adult in good health.

The gene calls are TRBV24-1 and TRBJ2-6; TRBD2 matches at 7 bases. The CDR3 runs to 19 residues. Germline CDR1 is KGHDR and CDR2 is SFDVKD. Germline trimming cut 4 bases from V and 0 bases from J; bases unmatched to any gene: 11. The CDR3 DNA follows: TGTGCCACCAGTGACTACAGCGGGGCCATGAGCTCTGGGGCCAACGTCCTGACTTTC. Amino acid sequence: CATSDYSGAMSSGANVLTF.

The chain is built from TRBV27 and TRBJ2-7; D is undetermined. Trimming removed 7 bases at V and 0 bases at J, with 19 bases between. CDR1 MNHEY and CDR2 SMNVEV come from the germline V gene (reference sequence). The CDR3 length is 16 residues. CDR3 residues: CASNSPRLRNSYEQYF. The CDR3 bases are TGTGCCAGCAACAGCCCCCGACTCAGAAACTCCTACGAGCAGTACTTC.

The rearrangement joins TRBV19 to TRBJ1-5; TRBD1 might be the D (6 bases). Trimming stripped 3 bases from V and 3 bases from J, with 15 bases between. Germline lookup yields CDR1 LNHDA and CDR2 SQIVND (reference sequence). There are 16 residues in the CDR3. CDR3 sequence reads: CASSIGQGNFNQPQHF. CDR3 sequence (DNA): TGTGCCAGTAGTATCGGGCAGGGGAATTTCAATCAGCCCCAGCATTTT.

The chain links TRBV19 to TRBJ2-7; the match to TRBD1 covers 10 bases. Losses at the gene ends were 7 bases for V and 6 bases for J; bases not matched to a gene: 9. CDR1 LNHDA and CDR2 SQIVND come from the germline V gene (reference sequence). This CDR3 contains 14 residues. In DNA, the CDR3 is TGTGCCAGTAAAGTGGGGACAGGGGAAGGCGAGCAGTACTTC. The encoded protein is CASKVGTGEGEQYF.

The V and J genes are TRBV27 and TRBJ1-1, with no clear D. Trimming took 8 bases from V and 2 from J, leaving 21 bases between them. CDR3 length equals 16 residues. Germline loops: CDR1 MNHEY, CDR2 SMNVEV (reference sequence). The CDR3 DNA reads as TGTGCCAGCCGCCTATCGCTCTCGGTGATTAACACTGAAGCTTTCTTT. Protein sequence: CASRLSLSVINTEAFF.

Of note for this clone: Germline is not matched at one junction end, which may reflect a read error. The V and J genes are TRBV7-7 and TRBJ2-2; the D gene is possibly TRBD1 (6 bases). This CDR3 has 15 amino acids. Germline V gives CDR1 SSHAT, CDR2 FNYEAQ (reference sequence). The CDR3 reads CASRQDPTGPGELFF. CDR3 nucleotides: TGTGCTAGCAGACAGGACCCAACAGGGCCCGGGGAGCTGTTTTTT.

DNA for the CDR3: TGTGCCAGCAGTTATGACAGCAGCTCCTACAATGAGCAGTTCTTC. Translating gives CASSYDSSSYNEQFF. This rearrangement joins TRBV27 to TRBJ2-1, with TRBD1 as a possible D gene (5 bases). The germline V and J ends were trimmed by 4 bases and 0 bases, with 10 bases remaining between them. This CDR3 is 15 amino acids long. Per germline, CDR1 MNHEY and CDR2 SMNVEV (reference sequence).

V usage is TRBV5-4 and J usage is TRBJ2-7; D is unclear. The CDR3 covers 14 residues. Germline CDR1 reads SGHNT; CDR2 reads YYREEE (reference sequence). Trimming cost V 3 bases and J 2 bases, with 12 bases left between them. The CDR3 bases are TGTGCCAGCAGCTCGCCGGACGGCCCCTACGAGCAGTACTTC. Translating it yields CASSSPDGPYEQYF. Filled out from reference TRBV5-4 and TRBJ2-7, the complete variable domain reads ETGVTQSPTHLIKTRGQQVTLRCSSQSGHNTVSWYQQALGQGPQFIFQYYREEENGRGNFPPRFSGLQFPNYSSELNVNALELDDSALYLCASSSPDGPYEQYFGPGTRLTVT.

This clone occurred once. The rearrangement links TRBV4-3 to TRBJ1-1; a possible D gene is TRBD1 (5 bases). Germline CDR1 reads LGHNA; CDR2 reads YSLEER. CDR3 size: 15 residues. Trimming stripped 3 bases from V and 4 bases from J, with 15 bases between. CDR3 DNA sequence: TGCGCCAGCAGCCAGGCAATGACAGCGCCCACTGAAGCTTTCTTT. Amino acid sequence: CASSQAMTAPTEAFF.

The chain links TRBV11-2 to TRBJ2-3, with TRBD1 matching over 8 bases. J gave up 4 bases and V 4 bases, and 4 bases lay outside the gene matches. Germline V lookup: CDR1 SGHAT, CDR2 FQNNGV. The CDR3 loop spans 14 amino acids. The CDR3 DNA sequence: TGTGCCAGCAGCTCGACAGGGGCCGCAGATACGCAGTATTTT. Its translation: CASSSTGAADTQYF.

This clone was observed a handful of times. V gene TRBV4-3 combines with J gene TRBJ1-2; TRBD1 agrees at 8 bases. Germline trimming cut 3 bases from V and 2 bases from J; bases unmatched to any gene: 5. The CDR3 extends over 15 amino acids. Germline V gene sequence: CDR1 LGHNA, CDR2 YSLEER. CDR3 coding DNA: TGCGCCAGCAGCCAGGGGAACAGGGGGAACTATGGCTACACCTTC. It encodes CASSQGNRGNYGYTF.

This clone was seen more than once but under ten times. J is TRBJ2-2 and V is TRBV4-3, with TRBD1 matching over 11 bases. From germline, CDR1 is LGHNA and CDR2 YSLEER. Germline trimming cut 4 bases from V and 4 bases from J; bases unmatched to any gene: 2. This CDR3 has 15 residues. CDR3 in DNA: TGCGCCAGCAGCCCGGGGACAGGGGGCACCGGGGAGCTGTTTTTT. Translating it yields CASSPGTGGTGELFF.

The rearrangement links TRBV15 to TRBJ1-1; no firm D call. The CDR3 extends over 13 amino acids. CDR1 and CDR2 (germline): LNHNV, YYDKDF (reference sequence). The V and J ends lost 2 bases and 1 base respectively, with 5 bases between them. CDR3 protein: CATSRNPNTEAFF. The CDR3 region has the DNA TGTGCCACCAGCAGAAATCCGAACACTGAAGCTTTCTTT.

This sequence joins TRBV18 and TRBJ1-2; 9 nucleotides match TRBD1. Trimming at V came to 4 bases and at J to 7 bases, leaving 1 base not matched to a gene. The CDR3 has 12 amino acids. CDR1 KGHSH and CDR2 LQKENI come from the germline V gene. CDR3 sequence reads: CASSRDRAGYTF. For the CDR3, the DNA is TGTGCCAGCTCACGGGACAGGGCTGGCTACACCTTC.

The chain uses TRBV28 and TRBJ2-7; D may match TRBD1 or TRBD2 (5 bases each). The V gene's germline CDR1 is MDHEN and CDR2 SYDVKM. Deletions cut 7 bases from V and 4 bases from J, with 23 bases between. CDR3 length: 16 amino acids. In DNA form, the CDR3 reads TGTGCCAGCACCCAAACGAGGACCGGGGCAAGATACGAGCAGTACTTC. It codes for CASTQTRTGARYEQYF.

This clone appeared a single time. The gene calls are TRBV19 and TRBJ2-5; D is undetermined. The germline V gene has CDR1 LNHDA and CDR2 SQIVND (reference sequence). CDR3 length equals 15 residues. The ends were cut back, 5 bases at V and 0 bases at J, with 13 bases in the middle. In DNA form, the CDR3 reads TGTGCCAGTAGTGCCCCCCACCGGAACCAAGAGACCCAGTACTTC. It codes for CASSAPHRNQETQYF.

The chain has TRBV19 and TRBJ1-6; D remains ambiguous. Trimming shortened V by 8 bases and J by 6 bases, and 8 bases separated the two germline ends. The CDR3 covers 12 residues. Per germline, CDR1 LNHDA and CDR2 SQIVND (reference sequence). DNA of the CDR3: TGTGCCAGTGGGGAGAGTAATTCACCCCTCCACTTT. This translates into CASGESNSPLHF.

The chain joins TRBV19 to TRBJ1-6; D is undetermined. This CDR3 spans 13 amino acids. Trimming left V 6 bases short and J 10 bases short, with 13 bases between. CDR1 and CDR2 (germline): LNHDA, SQIVND (reference sequence). The CDR3 region is CASSRKLESPLHF. The CDR3 nucleotides are TGTGCCAGTAGCAGGAAGTTGGAGTCACCCCTCCACTTT.

The chain employs TRBV7-6 and TRBJ2-1; 8 positions agree with TRBD1. From germline, CDR1 is SGHVS and CDR2 FNYEAQ. The V and J ends lost 9 bases and 2 bases, in that order; junction bases with no gene match: 3. The CDR3 consists of 13 residues. The DNA for the CDR3 is TGTGCCAGTGGGACAGGAACCTACAATGAGCAGTTCTTC. This sequence encodes CASGTGTYNEQFF.

This CDR3 reads CASTLGAGAGNEQFF. CDR3 coding DNA: TGTGCCAGCACCTTAGGAGCGGGAGCTGGCAATGAGCAGTTCTTC. This chain connects TRBV9 to TRBJ2-1; 8 bases agree with TRBD2. This CDR3 comprises 15 residues. The V and J ends lost 6 bases and 6 bases, in that order; junction bases with no gene match: 11. In germline, CDR1 is SGDLS, CDR2 YYNGEE.